Sequencing of this TCR beta chain was carried out in a study of regulatory T cells in long-lasting Graves disease (dated by TCRdb to the early 2020s). Study-wide context: Persistent Graves' disease meant more than 5 years of antithyroid drug treatment with TSH receptor autoantibodies that stayed positive. This study used TCR sequencing and RNA sequencing of peripheral blood to compare persistent Graves' disease patients against newly diagnosed Graves' disease patients. The study was registered as a clinical trial and conducted in China. A total of about 33 samples underwent TCR sequencing, from some 13 patients with persistent Graves' disease and approximately 20 patients with newly diagnosed Graves' disease. Persistent Graves' disease patients in the clinical cohort had taken antithyroid drugs for about 10.3 years on average. Broad study findings and their caveats: Compared with newly diagnosed patients, patients with persistent Graves' disease had lower TCR Shannon entropy and fewer highly expanded clones, which suggests clonal expansion. Because the primary lesion, thyroid tissue, could not be accessed, the study looked at peripheral blood alone. A larger number of public clonotypes was shared among persistent patients (around 2,500) than among newly diagnosed patients (roughly 970). The authors noted that the small sample size was a limitation that may lower accuracy. Preferential use of TRBV28, TRBJ1-2 and TRBJ2-5 was observed in persistent disease, whereas TRBV20-1 and TRBJ2-1 were favored in newly diagnosed disease. Only the TCR beta chain was sequenced and analyzed.

The CDR3, from cysteine to phenylalanine, totals 13 residues. The CDR3 DNA has 39 bases and is translated from base 1. The germline ends are 10 bases apart after V is trimmed by 4 bases and J by 4 bases. This clonotype came up many times. Its antigen is unknown. Within one base of it there is no much larger clone, and no base qualities were kept. The sample's time point label, decoded: persistent/refractory GD, antithyroid drugs over 5 years with positive TRAb. RNA was extracted from PBMCs in TRIzol for both TCR sequencing and RNA sequencing. The diagnosis of Graves' disease was made according to American Thyroid Association guidelines. Recruitment of patients was carried out at an endocrinology department in Xi'an, China. Each patient gave 8.5 to 9.5 milliliters of peripheral blood, collected in an EDTA anticoagulant tube. Ficoll Paque Plus density gradient separation was used to isolate PBMCs, and no additional T cell sorting was done. An Agilent 2100 Bioanalyzer and agarose gel were used to check RNA quality, while a NanoDrop 2000 measured RNA concentration.

Library method: multiplex PCR. Sequenced on an Illumina HiSeq 4000. To build TCR beta libraries, CDR3 regions were amplified by Arm-PCR using iRepertoire HTBI primers. Before sequencing, the PCR products underwent gel purification. The study's processing was this. Gene usage analysis of CDR3 amino acid clonotypes used the roughly 60 TRBV and 11 to 15 TRBJ segments found across samples. COPE and FqMerger were used to merge the filtered high-quality paired reads into contigs. BLAST was used to align contigs to the IMGT TRBV, TRBD and TRBJ reference genes, and CDR3 was defined following IMGT. Highly expanded clones were defined as clonotypes with a frequency above 0.1%. Shannon entropy was used to measure repertoire diversity, and the Gini coefficient was used to measure V-J evenness. Clonotypes shared by more than one individual were considered public. Using fastp trimming at Q25 and MiXCR clonotype assembly, TCRdb reanalyzed the public sequencing data and kept in-frame beta chains. Every entry covers one CDR3 protein and lists the most common genes and DNA from its rows. TCRdb, not the authors, supplied the V and J calls. The sample table contains 650,000 to 850,000 distinct CDR3 sequences; only one count was recorded for 25% to 30% of them. In total, the top ten clones hold under 50% of the sample.

This receptor was identified in a female donor with Graves disease. The specimen was peripheral blood mononuclear cells (PBMCs), collected when the disease was refractory, from a patient treated with antithyroid drugs. The rearrangement joined TRBV12-3 or TRBV12-4 to TRBJ2-5; 6 matching bases give a weak D call of TRBD1. In nucleotides, the sequence is TGTGCCAGCAGTTGGGACACCCCAGAGACCCAGTACTTC. Its protein is CASSWDTPETQYF.